The 13 T cell receptor beta chains in this list originate from one sample, sequenced in a study of response to subunit inactivated influenza vaccine. TCRdb used MiXCR to reprocess the RT-PCR reads, holding one entry per CDR3 protein. The sample includes roughly 700,000 distinct CDR3 sequences, more than 11% seen only once; the top ten take 5.5% to 8%. The sequenced sample was PBMCs from blood, obtained 14 to 15 days before vaccination. The source is a man aged 45-65 years who received an inactivated influenza vaccine.

This clonotype showed up just a few times. The CDR3 nucleotides read TGTGCCAGCAGTTCCCGACTAGCCGGTGAACAAGAGACCCAGTACTTC. Its translation is CASSSRLAGEQETQYF. This rearrangement joins TRBV28 to TRBJ2-5; TRBD2 matches at 7 bases. J lost 2 bases, V lost 4 bases, and 10 bases had no gene match. CDR1 is MDHEN and CDR2 is SYDVKM in the germline V gene. The CDR3 spans 16 residues. Combining the CDR3 with reference TRBV28 and TRBJ2-5 gives the whole variable domain DVKVTQSSRYLVKRTGEKVFLECVQDMDHENMFWYRQDPGLGLRLIYFSYDVKMKEKGDIPEGYSVSREKKERFSLILESASTNQTSMYLCASSSRLAGEQETQYFGPGTRLLVL.

The V gene is TRBV14, the J gene TRBJ2-1; no clear D. This CDR3 spans 12 amino acids. Germline V gives CDR1 SGHDN, CDR2 FVKESK. Trimming removed 2 bases at V and 11 bases at J, with 10 bases between. Written as DNA, the CDR3 is TGTGCCAGCAGCCAAACGGTCGTCAAGCAGTTCTTC. It is translated as CASSQTVVKQFF.

The chain recombines TRBV6-2 or TRBV6-3 with TRBJ2-7; 13 nucleotides agree with TRBD2. Germline CDR1 is MNHEY and CDR2 is SVGEGT. This CDR3 region has 17 residues. Losses at the gene ends were 2 bases for V and 8 bases for J; bases not matched to a gene: 12. The CDR3 spells CASSYERGGLAGDQQYF. DNA for the CDR3: TGTGCCAGCAGTTACGAACGGGGCGGACTAGCGGGGGACCAGCAGTACTTC.

This clonotype was detected a few times. J is TRBJ2-7 and V is TRBV7-9; D remains ambiguous. The CDR3 sequence is 14 residues long. Germline V gene data show CDR1 as SEHNR and CDR2 as FQNEAQ (reference sequence). Between the trimmed V and J ends, which lost 5 bases and 3 bases, there was a span of 14 bases. The CDR3 DNA is TGTGCCAGCAGCCTCCACCACCGGGTCTACGAGCAGTACTTC. It specifies CASSLHHRVYEQYF.

This clonotype was detected ten times or more. The chain joins TRBV5-1 to TRBJ2-5, with D perhaps matching TRBD1 (6 bases). In germline, CDR1 is SGHRS, CDR2 YFSETQ. The CDR3 totals 15 residues. With 5 bases removed from V and 2 bases from J, the gap between germline ends came to 16 bases. CDR3 nucleotides: TGCGCCAGCAGTCGATCAGGGGAGACTCAAGAGACCCAGTACTTC. It translates to CASSRSGETQETQYF.

V is TRBV29-1 and J is TRBJ2-7, with TRBD1 matching over 8 bases. From germline, CDR1 is SQVTM and CDR2 ANQGSEA. V lost 7 bases and J lost 6; bases outside the gene matches: 5. CDR3 length equals 11 residues. CDR3 region: CSGGDRGEQYF. The CDR3 coding sequence is TGCAGCGGGGGCGACAGGGGCGAGCAGTACTTC.

The DNA for the CDR3 is TGTGCCAGCACTAAATATTCCGGGGAGCTGTTTTTT. This codes for CASTKYSGELFF. The chain combines TRBV2 with TRBJ2-2; D remains ambiguous. This CDR3 is built from 12 residues. CDR1 and CDR2 from the germline V gene are SNHLY and FYNNEI. The V end was cut by 7 bases, the J end by 6 bases, with 9 bases between. The entire variable domain, with the rest obtained from reference TRBV2 and TRBJ2-2, is as follows: EPEVTQTPSHQVTQMGQEVILRCVPISNHLYFYWYRQILGQKVEFLVSFYNNEISEKSEIFDDQFSVERPDGSNFTLKIRSTKLEDSAMYFCASTKYSGELFFGEGSRLTVL.

This clonotype was counted a few times. The chain recombines TRBV4-3 with TRBJ1-2; no reliable D call. V lost 5 bases and J lost 0, with 10 bases in between. There are 14 residues in the CDR3. Germline values: CDR1 LGHNA, CDR2 YSLEER. The DNA for the CDR3 is TGCGCCAGCAGCGTCGACACCGCTAACTATGGCTACACCTTC. It yields the protein CASSVDTANYGYTF.

Only a few counts were recorded for this clonotype. The chain joins TRBV28 to TRBJ2-2; the D call may be TRBD1 or TRBD2 (7 bases each). CDR1 and CDR2 from the germline V gene are MDHEN and SYDVKM. V was pared by 3 bases and J by 6 bases, with 11 bases between. This CDR3 has 14 amino acids. The CDR3 nucleotides are TGTGCCAGCAGTTTCTCAGGGGGGGCCGGGGAGCTGTTTTTT. Protein sequence: CASSFSGGAGELFF.

In this sample, this clonotype turned up a few times. The chain has TRBV15 and TRBJ2-3; 7 nucleotides match TRBD1. Germline assignment: CDR1 LNHNV and CDR2 YYDKDF (reference sequence). This CDR3 comprises 19 residues. The trim removed 3 bases at V and 1 base at J, leaving 16 bases unmatched. CDR3 nucleotide sequence: TGTGCCACCAGCAGCGCCCTACTCCACCCACAGGGGCGCACAGATACGCAGTATTTT. Protein sequence: CATSSALLHPQGRTDTQYF.

The chain uses TRBV4-1 and TRBJ2-5; perhaps TRBD2 as D (5 bases). Trimming left V 0 bases short and J 0 bases short, with 8 bases between. CDR1 and CDR2 from the germline V gene are MGHRA and YSYEKL. The CDR3 covers 15 residues. The CDR3: CASSQDKTNQETQYF. The CDR3, as DNA: TGCGCCAGCAGCCAAGATAAGACTAACCAAGAGACCCAGTACTTC.

This clonotype was found a few times. The chain carries TRBV10-3 and TRBJ2-7, with a weak D call TRBD1 (6 bases). This CDR3 contains 13 residues. In germline, CDR1 is ENHRY, CDR2 SYGVKD. Trimming cost V 4 bases and J 0 bases, with 7 bases left between them. This CDR3 is CAISGQASYEQYF. For the CDR3, the DNA is TGTGCCATCAGTGGACAGGCCTCCTACGAGCAGTACTTC.

In its sample, this clonotype was seen once. The V call is TRBV11-2, the J call TRBJ2-7; D unclear. CDR1 is SGHAT and CDR2 is FQNNGV in the germline V gene. Trimming took off 2 bases at V and 1 base at J, with 9 bases between the two ends. CDR3 length equals 14 residues. The CDR3 coding sequence is TGTGCCAGCAGCTTACAGGACGCATCCTACGAGCAGTACTTC. This encodes CASSLQDASYEQYF.